These 24 T cell receptor beta chains originate from one sample sequenced in a study of cytomegalovirus exposure and HLA in healthy donors. PCR employed 60 Vbeta and 13 Jbeta primers. TCRdb keeps only in-frame clones here, not all; method: immunoSEQ multiplex PCR. The profile shows around 110,000 clones, more than 75% of them singletons. Sequencing used PBMCs. These receptor sequences come from a woman aged 45-59 years in good health and CMV-seropositive.

Notes on this clone: The junction does not match germline at one end; this may be a read error. The V and J genes are TRBV6-5 and TRBJ2-1; the match to TRBD2 covers 8 bases. This CDR3 has 15 residues. In germline, CDR1 is MNHEY, CDR2 SVGAGI. CDR3 bases: TGTGCCAGCAGGCCGGGACTAGTCGCCTACAACGAGCAGTTCTTC. As protein: CASRPGLVAYNEQFF.

This sequence joins TRBV6-6 and TRBJ1-1; tentative D call: TRBD1 (5 bases). The CDR3 has 15 residues. Germline assignment: CDR1 MNHNY and CDR2 SVGAGI (reference sequence). Trimming removed 2 bases from V and 0 bases from J, with 10 bases in between. CDR3 protein: CASSYGHGMNTEAFF. DNA for the CDR3: TGTGCCAGCAGTTACGGACATGGGATGAACACTGAAGCTTTCTTT.

This clone appeared many times. CDR3 protein: CASSQVPYSNQPQHF. The CDR3 DNA sequence: TGCGCCAGCAGCCAAGTCCCTTATAGCAATCAGCCCCAGCATTTT. J is TRBJ1-5 and V is TRBV4-1; D is unclear. The CDR3 has 15 residues. Germline CDR1 MGHRA, CDR2 YSYEKL. Trimming took 1 base from V and 0 from J, leaving 7 bases between them.

The CDR3 DNA is TGCGCCAGCAGCCAAGAAAGTAATCTATACTCTAGCACAGATACGCAGTATTTT. Translation gives CASSQESNLYSSTDTQYF. This chain links TRBV4-3 with TRBJ2-3; D is unclear. CDR1 and CDR2 from the germline V gene are LGHNA and YSLEER. The CDR3 is 18 residues long. V shed 0 bases and J shed 0 bases, with 16 bases lying between them.

V is TRBV5-4 and J is TRBJ2-3; TRBD1 matches at 8 bases. This CDR3 is 16 amino acids long. The germline gives CDR1 SGHNT, CDR2 YYREEE (reference sequence). With 5 bases clipped from V and 7 bases from J, the junction kept 15 bases outside the gene matches. The CDR3 region is CASSPTSQGARNTQYF. CDR3 in DNA: TGTGCCAGCAGTCCAACTAGCCAGGGGGCCAGGAATACGCAGTATTTT.

The chain couples TRBV5-4 to TRBJ2-3; possible D gene TRBD2, 6 bases. This CDR3 region has 15 residues. The germline CDR1 and CDR2 sequences are SGHNT and YYREEE (reference sequence). Trimming took off 0 bases at V and 5 bases at J, with 13 bases between the two ends. This chain's CDR3 is CASSLGGSGLDTQYF. The CDR3 nucleotides read TGTGCCAGCAGCTTGGGAGGTAGCGGACTAGATACGCAGTATTTT.

The J gene is TRBJ2-1, the V gene TRBV10-3, with 8 bases aligning to TRBD2. CDR1 and CDR2 (germline): ENHRY, SYGVKD. The CDR3 length is 17 residues. Unmatched junction bases numbered 13, after V lost 3 bases and J lost 6 bases. CDR3 region: CAISDKGRGAPINEQFF. The CDR3 coding sequence is TGTGCCATCAGTGATAAGGGGCGGGGGGCCCCGATCAATGAGCAGTTCTTC.

This rearrangement joins TRBV7-2 to TRBJ2-7; D uncertain. The germline CDR1 and CDR2 sequences are SGHTA and FQGNSA. The CDR3 extends over 13 amino acids. The V end was cut by 2 bases, the J end by 2 bases, with 7 bases between. CDR3 coding DNA: TGTGCCAGCAGCTTATACAGAACCTACGAGCAGTACTTC. Its protein product is CASSLYRTYEQYF.

This clone was observed once. This sequence joins TRBV5-1 and TRBJ1-3; 7 bases agree with TRBD1. The CDR3 is made up of 14 amino acids. V gave up 0 bases and J gave up 4 bases; unmatched junction bases: 1. Germline CDR1 SGHRS, CDR2 YFSETQ. CDR3 in amino acids: CASSLGDSGNTIYF. The CDR3 DNA follows: TGCGCCAGCAGCTTGGGGGACAGCGGAAACACCATATATTTT.

The V call is TRBV19, the J call TRBJ1-1, with 12 bases lining up with TRBD1. The V and J ends lost 1 base and 4 bases, in that order; junction bases with no gene match: 1. Germline CDR1 and CDR2: LNHDA and SQIVND (reference sequence). The CDR3 runs 15 residues. The CDR3 reads CASSIGDRGPTEAFF. The CDR3 DNA reads as TGTGCCAGTAGTATAGGGGACAGGGGGCCCACTGAAGCTTTCTTT. Using reference TRBV19 and TRBJ1-1 for the parts outside the CDR3, the full variable domain is DGGITQSPKYLFRKEGQNVTLSCEQNLNHDAMYWYRQDPGQGLRLIYYSQIVNDFQKGDIAEGYSVSREKKESFPLTVTSAQKNPTAFYLCASSIGDRGPTEAFFGQGTRLTVV.

The chain has TRBV6-5 and TRBJ2-3, with 10 bases matching TRBD2. The CDR3 loop spans 16 amino acids. J was trimmed by 0 bases and V by 4 bases; bases with no gene match: 4. Germline CDR1 reads MNHEY; CDR2 reads SVGAGI. CDR3 nucleotide sequence: TGTGCCAGCAGTTTCCTAGCGGGGGCGAGCACAGATACGCAGTATTTT. It yields the protein CASSFLAGASTDTQYF.

The J gene is TRBJ2-6, the V gene TRBV19; unclear D gene. The CDR3 covers 15 residues. The V and J ends lost 3 bases and 4 bases respectively, with 10 bases between them. Per the germline V gene, CDR1 is LNHDA and CDR2 is SQIVND (reference sequence). The CDR3 sequence: CASSIVALGANVLTF. CDR3 DNA: TGTGCCAGTAGTATTGTAGCTCTGGGGGCCAACGTCCTGACTTTC.

J is TRBJ1-5 and V is TRBV7-2; 7 bases fit TRBD1. The CDR3 has 16 amino acids. With V trimmed by 1 base and J by 4 bases, 7 bases remained unmatched. Germline V CDR1 and CDR2: SGHTA, FQGNSA. DNA for the CDR3: TGTGCCAGCAGCTTAGAAGTAGGGACAGTGAATCAGCCCCAGCATTTT. Translation: CASSLEVGTVNQPQHF.

The V call is TRBV5-1, the J call TRBJ2-7, with TRBD1 as a possible D gene (6 bases). Looked up from germline, CDR1 is SGHRS and CDR2 is YFSETQ. V lost 4 bases to trimming and J lost 3 bases, with 17 bases between them. The CDR3 loop spans 15 amino acids. The CDR3: CASSPGGTRHYEQYF. The CDR3 bases are TGCGCCAGCAGCCCCGGTGGGACAAGGCACTACGAGCAGTACTTC.

The chain joins TRBV13 to TRBJ1-1; D may be TRBD1 (5 bases). Trimming shortened V by 4 bases and J by 7 bases, and 10 bases separated the two germline ends. The CDR3 runs 12 residues. CDR1 and CDR2 (germline): PRHDT, FYEKMQ (reference sequence). The CDR3 DNA reads as TGTGCCAGCAGCTCCCCGGGGGGTGAAGCTTTCTTT. Residues: CASSSPGGEAFF.

The CDR3 loop is CASHRGAGGSYNEQFF. The DNA of the CDR3 is TGTGCCAGCCATAGGGGGGCAGGGGGCTCCTACAATGAGCAGTTCTTC. This rearrangement joins TRBV28 to TRBJ2-1; D might be TRBD1 (7 bases). This CDR3 contains 16 residues. CDR1 and CDR2 from the germline V gene are MDHEN and SYDVKM. V lost 8 bases and J 0 bases, leaving 17 bases between the germline ends.

The gene calls are TRBV10-3 and TRBJ1-6; D gene unclear. The CDR3 extends over 13 amino acids. The V end was cut by 8 bases, the J end by 7 bases, with 12 bases between. CDR1 is ENHRY and CDR2 is SYGVKD in the germline V gene. The CDR3 bases are TGTGCCATCCGGGAGGGAAACAATTCACCCCTCCACTTT. Protein: CAIREGNNSPLHF.

V is TRBV5-4 and J is TRBJ1-2; 7 bases line up with TRBD1. V shed 4 bases, J shed 2 bases, and the junction held 5 bases outside the gene matches. Germline lookup yields CDR1 SGHNT and CDR2 YYREEE (reference sequence). The CDR3 spans 14 residues. The CDR3 coding sequence is TGTGCCAGCAGCGTGACAGGGAGGAACTATGGCTACACCTTC. This codes for CASSVTGRNYGYTF.

This chain uses TRBV7-2 with TRBJ1-6, with 11 nucleotides matching TRBD1. The germline V gene encodes CDR1 SGHTA and CDR2 FQGNSA. CDR3 length: 17 residues. Unmatched junction bases numbered 10, after V lost 5 bases and J lost 7 bases. The CDR3 here is CASSVGLGTGGNSPLHF. The CDR3, as DNA: TGTGCCAGCAGCGTAGGTCTGGGGACAGGGGGGAATTCACCCCTCCACTTT. Looking up the rest from reference TRBV7-2 and TRBJ1-6 gives the full variable domain: GAGVSQSPSNKVTEKGKDVELRCDPISGHTALYWYRQSLGQGLEFLIYFQGNSAPDKSGLPSDRFSAERTGGSVSTLTIQRTQQEDSAVYLCASSVGLGTGGNSPLHFGNGTRLTVT.

The V gene is TRBV6-1, the J gene TRBJ2-2; 7 bases agree with TRBD1. Unmatched junction bases numbered 6, after V lost 6 bases and J lost 5 bases. In germline, CDR1 is MNHNS, CDR2 SASEGT. The CDR3 is 14 amino acids. CDR3 DNA sequence: TGTGCCAGCAGGGAACAGGGGAAAACCGGGGAGCTGTTTTTT. Amino acid sequence: CASREQGKTGELFF.

This chain connects TRBV10-3 to TRBJ1-2; possibly TRBD1 for D (6 bases). V lost 4 bases, J lost 6 bases, and 15 bases lay in between. The CDR3 sequence is 14 residues long. In germline, CDR1 is ENHRY, CDR2 SYGVKD. For the CDR3, the DNA is TGTGCCATCAGTGCTCAGGGGCTACATAATGGCTACACCTTC. Amino acids: CAISAQGLHNGYTF.

The rearrangement links TRBV7-2 to TRBJ2-7; D is perhaps TRBD1 (5 bases). The germline V gene has CDR1 SGHTA and CDR2 FQGNSA. The CDR3 length is 13 residues. V lost 3 bases to trimming and J lost 3 bases, with 9 bases between them. CDR3 region: CASSFRQLYEQYF. As DNA, the CDR3 is TGTGCCAGCAGCTTCCGACAGCTCTACGAGCAGTACTTC. The full variable domain, with the rest looked up from reference TRBV7-2 and TRBJ2-7, is GAGVSQSPSNKVTEKGKDVELRCDPISGHTALYWYRQSLGQGLEFLIYFQGNSAPDKSGLPSDRFSAERTGGSVSTLTIQRTQQEDSAVYLCASSFRQLYEQYFGPGTRLTVT.

The genes are TRBV2 and TRBJ2-7; D ambiguous. Looked up from germline, CDR1 is SNHLY and CDR2 is FYNNEI. CDR3 length equals 12 residues. Trimming left V 7 bases short and J 3 bases short, with 10 bases between. For the CDR3, the DNA is TGTGCCAGCAAGACTCAAAGCTACGAGCAGTACTTC. Residues: CASKTQSYEQYF.

V gene TRBV29-1 combines with J gene TRBJ1-2, with D tentatively TRBD1 (6 bases). V lost 4 bases, J lost 2 bases, and 11 bases lay in between. Germline V gene sequence: CDR1 SQVTM, CDR2 ANQGSEA. This CDR3 region has 13 residues. CDR3 sequence reads: CSVGRGMNYGYTF. The CDR3 region has the DNA TGCAGCGTTGGAAGGGGGATGAACTATGGCTACACCTTC.